Below are 8 T cell receptor beta chains sequenced from a single sample in a study of CD8 T cells in Susac syndrome. The RNA, about 0.5 to 1 ug, was put through reverse transcription using random hexamers. TCRdb independently ran MiXCR on the immunoSEQ multiplex PCR reads; one entry per CDR3 protein. The sample contains approximately 200,000 distinct CDR3 sequences, 90% to 95% of which appear only once. Sequencing was carried out using CD4+ T cells from PBMCs. These receptor sequences come from a human donor with multiple sclerosis.

The chain links TRBV5-1 to TRBJ2-1; D is perhaps TRBD2 (7 bases). The CDR3 totals 17 residues. Trimming shortened V by 0 bases and J by 3 bases, and 16 bases separated the two germline ends. CDR1 is SGHRS and CDR2 is YFSETQ in the germline V gene. The CDR3: CASSLVSGGAFYNEQFF. CDR3 in DNA: TGCGCCAGCAGCTTGGTATCGGGGGGCGCGTTCTACAATGAGCAGTTCTTC.

The chain uses TRBV7-3 and TRBJ2-4; D is possibly TRBD1 (5 bases). The V gene's germline CDR1 is SGHTA and CDR2 FQGTGA. This CDR3 region has 14 residues. Trimming took off 2 bases at V and 5 bases at J, with 10 bases between the two ends. CDR3: CASSLGHPQNIQYF. In DNA, the CDR3 is TGTGCCAGCAGCTTAGGACATCCGCAAAACATTCAGTACTTC. The variable domain in full, completed from reference TRBV7-3 and TRBJ2-4, reads GAGVSQTPSNKVTEKGKYVELRCDPISGHTALYWYRQSLGQGPEFLIYFQGTGAADDSGLPNDRFFAVRPEGSVSTLKIQRTERGDSAVYLCASSLGHPQNIQYFGAGTRLSVL.

The CDR3, as DNA: TGTGCCACCAGTGACCCCCAGAGCACTAGCAATGAGCAGTTCTTC. Translated, it gives CATSDPQSTSNEQFF. V gene TRBV24-1 combines with J gene TRBJ2-1; weak D call: TRBD2 (5 bases). With 4 bases removed from V and 6 bases from J, the gap between germline ends came to 15 bases. The CDR3 spans 15 residues. Germline V gene lookup returns CDR1 KGHDR and CDR2 SFDVKD.

The chain joins TRBV7-9 to TRBJ2-5, with 9 bases identical to TRBD1. The CDR3 sequence is 15 residues long. Germline CDR1 and CDR2: SEHNR and FQNEAQ (reference sequence). V lost 7 bases, J lost 2 bases, and 8 bases stayed unmatched. CDR3 residues: CASNPGQGTQETQYF. The CDR3 DNA is TGTGCCAGCAACCCGGGACAGGGAACGCAAGAGACCCAGTACTTC.

This chain links TRBV20-1 with TRBJ2-7; TRBD1 agrees at 8 bases. Germline trimming cut 2 bases from V and 4 bases from J; bases unmatched to any gene: 4. The germline CDR1 and CDR2 sequences are DFQATT and SNEGSKA (reference sequence). CDR3 size: 13 residues. The CDR3 loop is CSARKDRVYEQYF. The CDR3 DNA follows: TGCAGTGCTAGAAAGGACAGGGTATACGAGCAGTACTTC.

J is TRBJ2-5 and V is TRBV29-1, with D unclear. Germline lookup yields CDR1 SQVTM and CDR2 ANQGSEA. This CDR3 region has 12 residues. The V gene lost 0 bases and the J gene lost 4 bases, with 6 bases spanning the gap. The DNA of the CDR3 is TGCAGCGTTGAAGAGGGCCGAGAGACCCAGTACTTC. It specifies CSVEEGRETQYF.

The genes are TRBV30 and TRBJ2-7; D may correspond to TRBD1 or TRBD2 (5 bases each). The V end lost 2 bases, the J end lost 2 bases, and 22 bases lay between the germline ends. Germline assignment: CDR1 GTSNPN and CDR2 SVGIG (reference sequence). The CDR3 has 17 residues. This CDR3 reads CAWSPTDPRDGTYEQYF. The CDR3 DNA reads as TGTGCCTGGAGTCCGACCGACCCCCGGGACGGGACCTACGAGCAGTACTTC.

V and J are TRBV3-1 and TRBJ2-1, with 10 bases that match TRBD2. This CDR3 region has 16 residues. Germline-derived CDR1 and CDR2 are LGHDT and YNNKEL (reference sequence). The J segment lost 4 bases and the V segment lost 4 bases, leaving 7 bases of the junction unmatched. CDR3 sequence: CASSRWTSGKYNEQFF. CDR3 DNA sequence: TGTGCCAGCAGCCGCTGGACTAGCGGAAAATACAATGAGCAGTTCTTC.